Below are 25 T cell receptor beta chains sequenced from a single sample in a study of T-cell reconstitution after alpha-beta-depleted transplantation in children. Unique molecular identifiers were used in preparing the TCRbeta library. Using its own MiXCR run on the PCR reads, TCRdb lists one record per CDR3 protein. The sample yields roughly 200,000 distinct CDR3 sequences, about 9.5% seen once. Source: PBMCs from the stem cell graft donor, taken from the stem cell graft. These receptors originate from a human donor who donated a stem cell graft to a child with acute lymphoblastic leukemia.

This clonotype was recorded at least ten times. The chain uses TRBV29-1 and TRBJ2-1, with TRBD2 matching over 12 bases. The CDR3 sequence is 14 residues long. Per the germline V gene, CDR1 is SQVTM and CDR2 is ANQGSEA. The V gene end was trimmed by 3 bases and the J gene end by 10 bases; junction bases not matched to a gene: 7. CDR3 bases: TGCAGCGTTGACCCCACTAGCGGGGGGAACGAGCAGTTCTTC. Translating it yields CSVDPTSGGNEQFF.

This clonotype was picked up a small number of times. The V gene is TRBV5-1, the J gene TRBJ1-1; D may be TRBD1 (5 bases). The CDR3 covers 16 residues. Germline CDR1 reads SGHRS; CDR2 reads YFSETQ. V lost 2 bases, J lost 5 bases, and 19 bases lay in between. The CDR3 region has the DNA TGCGCCAGCAGCTTCGGGACGCCAGTGGTTATAACTGAAGCTTTCTTT. Its protein is CASSFGTPVVITEAFF.

This clonotype has just a few counts. The chain recombines TRBV28 with TRBJ2-7, with 10 bases aligning to TRBD1. The V gene end was trimmed by 6 bases and the J gene end by 5 bases; junction bases not matched to a gene: 10. The CDR3 has 15 residues. The V gene's germline CDR1 is MDHEN and CDR2 SYDVKM. CDR3 sequence reads: CASSISGTGVNEQYF. The CDR3 bases are TGTGCCAGCAGCATATCCGGGACAGGGGTAAACGAGCAGTACTTC.

This clonotype was recorded many times. The chain couples TRBV7-3 to TRBJ2-2; 9 nucleotides align to TRBD1. J lost 1 base, V lost 5 bases, and 20 bases had no gene match. CDR3 length equals 21 residues. In germline, CDR1 is SGHTA, CDR2 FQGTGA. This chain's CDR3 is CASSPLRIPTGGRGNTGELFF. DNA of the CDR3: TGTGCCAGCAGCCCTCTTAGAATCCCAACAGGGGGCCGGGGGAACACCGGGGAGCTGTTTTTT.

This clonotype was counted ten times or more. The chain uses TRBV29-1 and TRBJ2-1; D remains unclear. Germline CDR1 is SQVTM and CDR2 is ANQGSEA. The V gene lost 5 bases and the J gene lost 7 bases, with 9 bases spanning the gap. This CDR3 region has 11 residues. The CDR3: CSVYEPNEQFF. The CDR3 region has the DNA TGCAGCGTTTATGAGCCTAATGAGCAGTTCTTC.

This clonotype was observed a handful of times. The rearrangement joins TRBV2 to TRBJ1-1; 11 nucleotides line up with TRBD1. J was trimmed by 3 bases and V by 0 bases; bases with no gene match: 3. Germline V lookup: CDR1 SNHLY, CDR2 FYNNEI. The CDR3 length is 16 residues. Here the CDR3 DNA reads TGTGCCAGCAGTGAAGCCGGGGACAGGGGGGACACTGAAGCTTTCTTT. Amino acid sequence: CASSEAGDRGDTEAFF.

This sequence joins TRBV6-5 and TRBJ1-1, with a weak D call TRBD1 (6 bases). The length of the CDR3 is 17 residues. Germline V lookup: CDR1 MNHEY, CDR2 SVGAGI. V lost 3 bases and J 1 base, leaving 18 bases between the germline ends. The CDR3 is CASSYLGPRGENTEAFF. The CDR3 coding sequence is TGTGCCAGCAGTTATTTGGGGCCCAGGGGAGAGAACACTGAAGCTTTCTTT.

This clonotype was observed many times. The CDR3 nucleotides read TGCAGCGGATCACGGAGGGGGGGAAACACCGGGGAGCTGTTTTTT. It codes for CSGSRRGGNTGELFF. This chain links TRBV29-1 with TRBJ2-2; TRBD2 is a possible D gene (7 bases). Germline lookup yields CDR1 SQVTM and CDR2 ANQGSEA. This CDR3 region has 15 residues. V was trimmed by 7 bases and J by 2 bases, leaving 17 bases between them.

This clonotype was seen repeatedly, ten times or more. The chain joins TRBV7-9 to TRBJ2-5, with a possible D match to TRBD1 (7 bases). CDR3 size: 18 residues. V was trimmed by 7 bases and J by 3 bases, leaving 27 bases between them. Germline loops: CDR1 SEHNR, CDR2 FQNEAQ (reference sequence). CDR3 nucleotides: TGTGCCAGCAATTGGCCGGGGGAGTCCGAAACAGGGGAAGAGACCCAGTACTTC. It specifies CASNWPGESETGEETQYF.

This clonotype showed up many times. The chain combines TRBV20-1 with TRBJ2-1; possibly TRBD1 or TRBD2 for D (5 bases each). The CDR3 is made up of 12 amino acids. Per the germline V gene, CDR1 is DFQATT and CDR2 is SNEGSKA (reference sequence). Deletions cut 6 bases from V and 9 bases from J, with 15 bases between. CDR3 nucleotides: TGCAGTGCCGACGAGAGGGGTGTTGAGCAGTTCTTC. Translated, it gives CSADERGVEQFF.

This clonotype came up a few times. The chain links TRBV5-1 to TRBJ2-7; D is ambiguous. CDR1 is SGHRS and CDR2 is YFSETQ in the germline V gene. CDR3 length: 13 amino acids. V gave up 5 bases and J gave up 1 base, with 10 bases separating them. The chain's CDR3 is CASRTVGSYEQYF. DNA for the CDR3: TGCGCCAGCAGAACAGTGGGATCCTACGAGCAGTACTTC.

This clonotype was seen ten or more times. The chain combines TRBV10-3 with TRBJ2-1, with TRBD1 as a possible D gene (5 bases). Germline lookup yields CDR1 ENHRY and CDR2 SYGVKD. V lost 11 bases and J 1 base, leaving 12 bases between the germline ends. CDR3 length equals 13 residues. The CDR3 nucleotides read TGTGCCGCACTACAGGAGTCCTACAATGAGCAGTTCTTC. Amino acid sequence: CAALQESYNEQFF.

In its sample, this clonotype was seen a few times. J is TRBJ2-2 and V is TRBV5-1; the D gene is possibly TRBD2 (6 bases). This CDR3 contains 16 residues. Deletions cut 0 bases from V and 0 bases from J, with 9 bases between. Germline CDR1 is SGHRS and CDR2 is YFSETQ. The CDR3 region has the DNA TGCGCCAGCAGCTTGGGGACTAACTCGAACACCGGGGAGCTGTTTTTT. As protein: CASSLGTNSNTGELFF.

This clonotype was counted between two and nine times. The chain is built from TRBV29-1 and TRBJ1-1, with D perhaps matching TRBD1 (5 bases). Germline V gives CDR1 SQVTM, CDR2 ANQGSEA. V was shortened by 5 bases and J by 3 bases, with 13 bases between the two germline ends. The CDR3 contains 13 residues. CDR3 sequence reads: CSVRIGADTEAFF. CDR3 coding DNA: TGCAGCGTTCGAATTGGGGCGGACACTGAAGCTTTCTTT.

This clonotype has at least ten counts. This chain joins TRBV6-2 or TRBV6-3 and TRBJ2-3; D unclear. The CDR3 extends over 15 amino acids. Trimming took 6 bases from V and 0 from J, leaving 13 bases between them. Germline V gene sequence: CDR1 MNHEY, CDR2 SVGEGT. CDR3 sequence reads: CASSATPTSTDTQYF. The CDR3 nucleotides read TGTGCCAGCAGCGCTACGCCAACTAGCACAGATACGCAGTATTTT.

The rearrangement uses TRBV2 and TRBJ1-5; D gene unclear. CDR3 length: 15 residues. The germline gives CDR1 SNHLY, CDR2 FYNNEI. Trimming took 6 bases from V and 3 from J, leaving 15 bases between them. CDR3 residues: CASRGTRGNNQPQHF. CDR3 nucleotides: TGTGCCAGCAGGGGAACCCGGGGTAACAATCAGCCCCAGCATTTT.

This clonotype appeared many times. J is TRBJ2-2 and V is TRBV27; weak D call: TRBD2 (6 bases). The germline V gene has CDR1 MNHEY and CDR2 SMNVEV (reference sequence). This CDR3 has 15 amino acids. Trimming stripped 3 bases from V and 6 bases from J, with 14 bases between. The CDR3 DNA reads as TGTGCCAGCAGTTTCTCTCAGGGAGGCGCCGGGGAGCTGTTTTTT. This codes for CASSFSQGGAGELFF.

This clonotype was seen repeatedly, ten times or more. The chain joins TRBV5-6 to TRBJ2-3; 13 bases align to TRBD2. J gave up 8 bases and V 2 bases, and 8 bases lay outside the gene matches. Germline assignment: CDR1 SGHDT and CDR2 YYEEEE. This CDR3 is 16 amino acids long. The DNA for the CDR3 is TGTGCCAGCAGCTTCGTACTAGCGGGGGGGCGGGGTACGCAGTATTTT. Protein product: CASSFVLAGGRGTQYF.

This chain links TRBV11-2 with TRBJ1-5, with no clear D. The CDR3 length is 12 residues. V gave up 5 bases and J gave up 6 bases, with 8 bases separating them. CDR1 SGHAT and CDR2 FQNNGV come from the germline V gene. The CDR3 DNA is TGTGCCAGCAGCAATGAGGCTCAGCCCCAGCATTTT. Its translation: CASSNEAQPQHF.

In this sample, this clonotype turned up a few times. The chain uses TRBV5-1 and TRBJ2-7; the D gene is possibly TRBD1 (5 bases). The CDR3 totals 15 residues. V was pared by 0 bases and J by 2 bases, with 12 bases between. Germline V gives CDR1 SGHRS, CDR2 YFSETQ. The CDR3 DNA follows: TGCGCCAGCAGCTTGGATAGGGGCCCACCCTACGAGCAGTACTTC. The encoded protein is CASSLDRGPPYEQYF.

In this sample, this clonotype turned up a few times. The chain is built from TRBV6-5 and TRBJ1-1, with D unresolved. The length of the CDR3 is 15 residues. Germline V gene sequence: CDR1 MNHEY, CDR2 SVGAGI. Trimming shortened V by 2 bases and J by 0 bases, and 10 bases separated the two germline ends. CDR3 loop: CASSYELRVNTEAFF. The DNA of the CDR3 is TGTGCCAGCAGTTACGAACTCAGAGTGAACACTGAAGCTTTCTTT.

The chain combines TRBV3-1 with TRBJ2-5; the match to TRBD2 covers 8 bases. This CDR3 contains 18 residues. The junction had 20 bases not matched to a gene; V was cut back by 10 bases and J by 1 base. Germline-derived CDR1 and CDR2 are LGHDT and YNNKEL (reference sequence). This chain's CDR3 is CATCQDKRRRGAQETQYF. The CDR3 DNA sequence: TGTGCCACCTGCCAAGATAAGCGGAGGCGGGGGGCCCAAGAGACCCAGTACTTC.

This clonotype was observed many times. The chain joins TRBV28 to TRBJ1-1; D is ambiguous. V lost 7 bases and J lost 0, with 6 bases in between. The CDR3 covers 12 residues. Germline assignment: CDR1 MDHEN and CDR2 SYDVKM. CDR3 in amino acids: CASIGVNTEAFF. The CDR3 DNA follows: TGTGCCAGCATTGGCGTGAACACTGAAGCTTTCTTT.

The sample holds many counts of this clonotype. The chain has TRBV18 and TRBJ2-5, with D uncertain. Germline V gene sequence: CDR1 KGHSH, CDR2 LQKENI. There are 14 residues in the CDR3. V shed 2 bases and J shed 9 bases, with 16 bases lying between them. This chain's CDR3 is CASSPLIASEAQYF. As DNA, the CDR3 is TGTGCCAGCTCACCATTGATAGCTTCAGAAGCCCAGTACTTC.

This clonotype was counted a few times. This sequence joins TRBV20-1 and TRBJ1-2; D is possibly TRBD1 (5 bases). The CDR3 is made up of 16 amino acids. Between the trimmed V and J ends, which lost 6 bases and 1 base, there was a span of 21 bases. Germline V gives CDR1 DFQATT, CDR2 SNEGSKA (reference sequence). CDR3 DNA: TGCAGTGCCCCGACAGCGACAGTGACTTTTAACTATGGCTACACCTTC. It encodes CSAPTATVTFNYGYTF.